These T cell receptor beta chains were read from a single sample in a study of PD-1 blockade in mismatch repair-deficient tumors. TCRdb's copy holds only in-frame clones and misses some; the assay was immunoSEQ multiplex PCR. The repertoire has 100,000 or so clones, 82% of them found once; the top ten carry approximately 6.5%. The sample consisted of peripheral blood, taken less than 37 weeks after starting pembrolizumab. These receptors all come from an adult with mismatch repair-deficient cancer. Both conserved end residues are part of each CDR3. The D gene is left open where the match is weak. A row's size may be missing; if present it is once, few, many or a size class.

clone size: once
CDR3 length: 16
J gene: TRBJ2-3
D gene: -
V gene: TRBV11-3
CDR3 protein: CASSLNPPRFTDTQYF
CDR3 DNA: TGTGCCAGCAGCTTAAACCCCCCCCGCTTCACAGATACGCAGTATTTT

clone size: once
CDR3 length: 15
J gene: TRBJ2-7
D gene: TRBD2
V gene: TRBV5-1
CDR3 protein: CASSILAGSSYEQYF
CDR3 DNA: TGCGCCAGCAGCATACTAGCGGGGTCCTCCTACGAGCAGTACTTC

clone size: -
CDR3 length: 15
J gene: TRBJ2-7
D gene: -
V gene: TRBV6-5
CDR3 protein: CASSGRTGASYEQYF
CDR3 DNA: TGTGCCAGCAGTGGGAGGACGGGTGCATCCTACGAGCAGTACTTC

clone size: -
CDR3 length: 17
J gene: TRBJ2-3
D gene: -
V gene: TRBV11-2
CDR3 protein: CASSFWTGRGITDTQYF
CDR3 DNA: TGTGCCAGCAGCTTTTGGACGGGGCGGGGAATCACAGATACGCAGTATTTT

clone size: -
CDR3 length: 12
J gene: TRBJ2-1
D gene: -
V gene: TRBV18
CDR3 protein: CASSPFDREQFF
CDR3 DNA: TGTGCCAGCTCACCATTCGACAGGGAGCAGTTCTTC

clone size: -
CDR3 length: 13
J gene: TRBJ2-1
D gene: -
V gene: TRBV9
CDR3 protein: CASSLGETNEQFF
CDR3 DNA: TGTGCCAGCAGCTTAGGGGAAACCAATGAGCAGTTCTTC

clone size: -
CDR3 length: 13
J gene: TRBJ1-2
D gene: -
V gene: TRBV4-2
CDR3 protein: CASSPDIYYGYTF
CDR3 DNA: TGTGCCAGCAGCCCGGACATTTACTATGGCTACACCTTC

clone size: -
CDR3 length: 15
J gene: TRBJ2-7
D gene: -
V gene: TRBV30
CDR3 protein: CAWNFGSLATYEQYF
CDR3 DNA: TGTGCCTGGAATTTTGGGAGCTTGGCGACCTACGAGCAGTACTTC

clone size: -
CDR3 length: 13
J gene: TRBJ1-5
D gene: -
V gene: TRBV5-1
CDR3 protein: CASSLAPNQPQHF
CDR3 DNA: TGCGCCAGCAGCTTGGCCCCCAATCAGCCCCAGCATTTT

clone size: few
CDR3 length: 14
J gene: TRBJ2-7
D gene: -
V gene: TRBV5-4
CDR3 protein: CASSPSSKIHEQYF
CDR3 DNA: TGTGCCAGCAGCCCATCTTCCAAGATCCACGAGCAGTACTTC

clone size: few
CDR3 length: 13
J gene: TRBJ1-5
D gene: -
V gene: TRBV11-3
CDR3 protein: CASSQGIRQPQHF
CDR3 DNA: TGTGCCAGCAGCCAGGGGATACGGCAGCCCCAGCATTTT

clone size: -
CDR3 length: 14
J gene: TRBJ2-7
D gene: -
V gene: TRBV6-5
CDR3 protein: CASSPRRGPYEQYF
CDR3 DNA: TGTGCCAGCAGTCCCCGCCGGGGCCCCTACGAGCAGTACTTC

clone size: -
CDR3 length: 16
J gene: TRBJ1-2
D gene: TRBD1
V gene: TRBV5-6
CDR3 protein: CASSLGLNRQGLGYTF
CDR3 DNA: TGTGCCAGCAGCTTGGGGTTAAACCGACAGGGCTTAGGCTACACCTTC

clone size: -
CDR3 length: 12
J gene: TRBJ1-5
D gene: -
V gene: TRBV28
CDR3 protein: CASGSYNQPQHF
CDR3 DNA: TGTGCCAGCGGATCTTATAATCAGCCCCAGCATTTT

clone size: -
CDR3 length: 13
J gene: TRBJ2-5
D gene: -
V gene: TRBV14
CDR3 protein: CASSPELQETQYF
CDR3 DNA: TGTGCCAGCAGCCCGGAGTTACAAGAGACCCAGTACTTC

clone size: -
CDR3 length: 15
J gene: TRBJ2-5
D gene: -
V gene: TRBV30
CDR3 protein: CAWSVLAKDQETQYF
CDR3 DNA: TGTGCCTGGAGTGTCCTAGCGAAAGACCAAGAGACCCAGTACTTC

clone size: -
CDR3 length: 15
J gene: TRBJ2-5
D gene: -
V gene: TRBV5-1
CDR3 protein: CASSLEGQTQETQYF
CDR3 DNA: TGCGCCAGCAGCTTGGAAGGACAGACTCAAGAGACCCAGTACTTC

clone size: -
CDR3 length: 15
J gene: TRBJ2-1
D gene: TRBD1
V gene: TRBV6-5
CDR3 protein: CASNPGTGEYNEQFF
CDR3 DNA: TGTGCCAGCAACCCCGGGACAGGGGAATACAATGAGCAGTTCTTC

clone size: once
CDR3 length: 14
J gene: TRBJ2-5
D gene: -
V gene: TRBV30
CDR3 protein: CAWSEPGPRQTQYF
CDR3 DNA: TGTGCCTGGAGTGAACCGGGACCTAGGCAGACCCAGTACTTC

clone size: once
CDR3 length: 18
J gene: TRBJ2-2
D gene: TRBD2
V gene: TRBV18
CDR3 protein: CASSRRTSGRADTGELFF
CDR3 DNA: TGTGCCAGCTCACGCCGGACTAGCGGGAGGGCCGACACCGGGGAGCTGTTTTTT

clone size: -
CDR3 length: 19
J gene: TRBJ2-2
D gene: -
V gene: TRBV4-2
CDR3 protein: CASSKLSSVRNTNTGELFF
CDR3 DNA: TGTGCCAGCAGCAAACTGTCGTCCGTGAGGAATACGAACACCGGGGAGCTGTTTTTT

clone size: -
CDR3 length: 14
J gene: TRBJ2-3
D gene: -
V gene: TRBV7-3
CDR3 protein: CASSGSGSTDTQYF
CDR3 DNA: TGTGCCAGCAGCGGGTCGGGGAGCACAGATACGCAGTATTTT

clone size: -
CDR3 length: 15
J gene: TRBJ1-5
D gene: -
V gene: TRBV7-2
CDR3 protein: CASSLDAAANQPQHF
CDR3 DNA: TGTGCCAGCAGCTTAGACGCGGCAGCTAATCAGCCCCAGCATTTT

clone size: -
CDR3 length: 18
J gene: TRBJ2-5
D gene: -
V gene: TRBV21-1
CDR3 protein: CASSKGKVSSSPQETQYF
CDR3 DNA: TGTGCCAGCAGCAAAGGGAAAGTGTCGAGTAGCCCCCAAGAGACCCAGTACTTC

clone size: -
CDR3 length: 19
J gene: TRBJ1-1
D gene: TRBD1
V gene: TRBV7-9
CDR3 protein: CASSSFIGTGRSLNTEAFF
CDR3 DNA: TGTGCCAGCAGCTCCTTCATAGGGACAGGGAGAAGTCTGAACACTGAAGCTTTCTTT

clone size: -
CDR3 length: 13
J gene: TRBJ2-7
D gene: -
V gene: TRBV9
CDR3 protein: CASSVGVWGEQYF
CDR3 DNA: TGTGCCAGCAGCGTTGGGGTATGGGGCGAGCAGTACTTC

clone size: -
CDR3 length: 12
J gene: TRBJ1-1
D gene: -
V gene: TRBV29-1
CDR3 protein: CSGSPTNTEAFF
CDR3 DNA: TGCAGCGGAAGCCCCACGAACACTGAAGCTTTCTTT

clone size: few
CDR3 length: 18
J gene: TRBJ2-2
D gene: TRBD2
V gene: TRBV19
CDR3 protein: CASSILGLAGKNTGELFF
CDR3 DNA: TGTGCCAGTAGTATTTTGGGACTAGCGGGAAAGAACACCGGGGAGCTGTTTTTT

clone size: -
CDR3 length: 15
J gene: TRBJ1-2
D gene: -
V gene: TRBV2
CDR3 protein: CASSEAGRGYYGYTF
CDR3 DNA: TGTGCCAGCAGTGAAGCGGGCAGGGGTTACTATGGCTACACCTTC

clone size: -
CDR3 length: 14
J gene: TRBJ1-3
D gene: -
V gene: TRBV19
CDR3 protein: CASSIPSSGNTIYF
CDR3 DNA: TGTGCCAGTAGTATTCCGAGCTCTGGAAACACCATATATTTT

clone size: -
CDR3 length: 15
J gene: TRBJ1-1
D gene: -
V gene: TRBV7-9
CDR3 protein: CASSLEATGGTEAFF
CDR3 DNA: TGTGCCAGCAGCTTAGAGGCGACTGGGGGCACTGAAGCTTTCTTT

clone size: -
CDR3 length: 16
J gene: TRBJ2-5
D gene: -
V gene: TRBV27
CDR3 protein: CASSSLSERRGETQYF
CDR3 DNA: TGTGCCAGCAGTTCCCTTTCGGAGCGTAGAGGGGAGACCCAGTACTTC

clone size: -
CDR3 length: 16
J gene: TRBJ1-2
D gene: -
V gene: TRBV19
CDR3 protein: CASIPSLSGAIKGYTF
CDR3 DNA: TGTGCCAGTATCCCGAGCTTGTCCGGGGCTATTAAGGGCTACACCTTC

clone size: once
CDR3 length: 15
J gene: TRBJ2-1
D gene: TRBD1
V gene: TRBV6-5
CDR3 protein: CASSYAGGELNEQFF
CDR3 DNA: TGTGCCAGCAGTTACGCAGGGGGCGAATTAAATGAGCAGTTCTTC

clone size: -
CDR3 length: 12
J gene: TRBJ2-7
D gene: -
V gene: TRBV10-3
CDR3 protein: CAISDSSYEQYF
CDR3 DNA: TGTGCCATCAGTGACAGCTCCTACGAGCAGTACTTC

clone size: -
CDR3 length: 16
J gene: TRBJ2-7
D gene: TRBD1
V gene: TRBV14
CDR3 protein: CASSQDEGQGLYEQYF
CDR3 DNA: TGTGCCAGCAGCCAAGATGAAGGACAGGGGCTTTACGAGCAGTACTTC

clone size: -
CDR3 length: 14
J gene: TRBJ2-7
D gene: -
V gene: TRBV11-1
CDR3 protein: CASRSGGEIYEQYF
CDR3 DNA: TGTGCCTCCCGCTCGGGGGGCGAAATATACGAGCAGTACTTC

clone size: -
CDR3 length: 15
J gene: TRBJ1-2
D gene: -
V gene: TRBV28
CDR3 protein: CASGSLGHRNYGYTF
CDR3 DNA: TGTGCCAGCGGCTCATTGGGACACCGTAACTATGGCTACACCTTC

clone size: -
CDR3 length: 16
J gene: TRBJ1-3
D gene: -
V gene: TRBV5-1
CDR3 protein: CASTPDEGSKGNTIYF
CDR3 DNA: TGCGCCAGCACACCCGATGAGGGTTCGAAAGGAAACACCATATATTTT

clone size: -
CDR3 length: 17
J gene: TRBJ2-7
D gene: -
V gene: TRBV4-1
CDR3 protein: CASSPKAGLTSIFEQYF
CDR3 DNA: TGCGCCAGCAGCCCTAAGGCAGGGTTGACCTCAATTTTCGAGCAGTACTTC

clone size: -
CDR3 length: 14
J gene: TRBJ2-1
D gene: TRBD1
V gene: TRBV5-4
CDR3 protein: CASSPGTGVHEQFF
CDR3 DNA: TGTGCCAGCAGCCCCGGGACAGGGGTCCATGAGCAGTTCTTC

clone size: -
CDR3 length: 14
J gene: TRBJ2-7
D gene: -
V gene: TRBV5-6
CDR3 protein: CASNNGRLDHEQYF
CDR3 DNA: TGTGCCAGCAATAACGGAAGACTTGACCACGAGCAGTACTTC

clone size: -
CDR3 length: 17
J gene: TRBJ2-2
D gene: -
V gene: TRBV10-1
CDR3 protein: CATSRVIGAGNTGELFF
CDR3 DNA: TGCGCCACCTCCAGGGTCATAGGAGCGGGTAACACCGGGGAGCTGTTTTTT

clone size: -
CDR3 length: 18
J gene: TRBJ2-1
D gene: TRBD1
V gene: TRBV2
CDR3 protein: CASSVPGQGAITDNEQFF
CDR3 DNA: TGTGCCAGCAGTGTCCCGGGACAGGGGGCCATAACGGACAATGAGCAGTTCTTC